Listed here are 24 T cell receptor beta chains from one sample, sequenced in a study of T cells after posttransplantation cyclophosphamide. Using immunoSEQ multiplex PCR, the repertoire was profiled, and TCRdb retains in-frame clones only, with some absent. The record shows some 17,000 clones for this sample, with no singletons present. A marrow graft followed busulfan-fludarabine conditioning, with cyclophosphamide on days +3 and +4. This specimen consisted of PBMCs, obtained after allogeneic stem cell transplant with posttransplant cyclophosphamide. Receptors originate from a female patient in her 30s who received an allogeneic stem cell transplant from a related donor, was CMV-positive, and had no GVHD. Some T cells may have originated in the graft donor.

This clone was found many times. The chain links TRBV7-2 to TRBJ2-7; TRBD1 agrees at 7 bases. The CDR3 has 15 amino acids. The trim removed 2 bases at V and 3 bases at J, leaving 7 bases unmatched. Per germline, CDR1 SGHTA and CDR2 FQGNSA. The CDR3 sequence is CASSLPTGVHYEQYF. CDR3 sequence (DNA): TGTGCCAGCAGCTTACCCACAGGGGTTCACTACGAGCAGTACTTC.

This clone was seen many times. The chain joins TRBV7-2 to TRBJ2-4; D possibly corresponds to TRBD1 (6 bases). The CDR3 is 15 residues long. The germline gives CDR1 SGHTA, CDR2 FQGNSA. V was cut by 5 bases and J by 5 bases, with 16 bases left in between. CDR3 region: CASSRDTGGENIQYF. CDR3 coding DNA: TGTGCCAGCAGCCGGGACACTGGGGGTGAAAACATTCAGTACTTC.

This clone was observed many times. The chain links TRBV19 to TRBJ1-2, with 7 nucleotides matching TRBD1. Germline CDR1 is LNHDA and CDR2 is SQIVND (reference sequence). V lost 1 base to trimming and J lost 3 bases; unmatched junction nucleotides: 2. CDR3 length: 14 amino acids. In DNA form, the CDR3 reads TGTGCCAGTAGTATAGCCAGGGGGGACTATGGCTACACCTTC. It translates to CASSIARGDYGYTF.

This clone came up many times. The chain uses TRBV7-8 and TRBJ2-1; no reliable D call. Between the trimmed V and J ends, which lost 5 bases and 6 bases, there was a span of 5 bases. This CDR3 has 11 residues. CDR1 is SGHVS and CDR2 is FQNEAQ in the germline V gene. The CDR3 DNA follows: TGTGCCAGCAGCCGTTTCAATGAGCAGTTCTTC. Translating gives CASSRFNEQFF.

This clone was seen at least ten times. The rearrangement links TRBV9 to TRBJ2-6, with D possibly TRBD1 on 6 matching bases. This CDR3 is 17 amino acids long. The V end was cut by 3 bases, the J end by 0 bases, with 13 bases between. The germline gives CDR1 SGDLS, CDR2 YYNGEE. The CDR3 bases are TGTGCCAGCAGCGAAAGACAGGCGCCCTCTGGGGCCAACGTCCTGACTTTC. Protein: CASSERQAPSGANVLTF. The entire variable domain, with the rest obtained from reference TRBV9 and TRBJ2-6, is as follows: DSGVTQTPKHLITATGQRVTLRCSPRSGDLSVYWYQQSLDQGLQFLIQYYNGEERAKGNILERFSAQQFPDLHSELNLSSLELGDSALYFCASSERQAPSGANVLTFGAGSRLTVL.

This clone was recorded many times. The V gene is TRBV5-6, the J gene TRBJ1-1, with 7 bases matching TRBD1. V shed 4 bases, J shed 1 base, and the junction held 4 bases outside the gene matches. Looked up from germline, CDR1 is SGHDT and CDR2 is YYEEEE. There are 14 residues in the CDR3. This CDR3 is CASSRPGGNTEAFF. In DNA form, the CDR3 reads TGTGCCAGCAGCCGTCCAGGGGGGAACACTGAAGCTTTCTTT.

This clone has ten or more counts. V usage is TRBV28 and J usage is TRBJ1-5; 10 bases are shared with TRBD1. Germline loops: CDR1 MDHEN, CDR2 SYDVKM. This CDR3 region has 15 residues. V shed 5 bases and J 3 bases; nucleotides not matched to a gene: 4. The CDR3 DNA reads TGTGCCAGCAGTCGGGACAGGGGCTACAATCAGCCCCAGCATTTT. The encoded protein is CASSRDRGYNQPQHF.

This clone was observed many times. This CDR3 reads CASSQGDSGSYEQYF. The CDR3 region has the DNA TGTGCCAGCAGCCAAGGTGACAGTGGCTCCTACGAGCAGTACTTC. This chain joins TRBV4-2 and TRBJ2-7; maybe TRBD1 (5 bases). Germline V lookup: CDR1 LGHNA, CDR2 YNFKEQ. Trimming took 1 base from V and 0 from J, leaving 10 bases between them. This CDR3 spans 15 amino acids.

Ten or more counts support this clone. CDR3 in amino acids: CASSVDPGGDAEAFF. CDR3 bases: TGTGCCAGCAGCGTAGACCCAGGGGGCGATGCTGAAGCTTTCTTT. The chain recombines TRBV9 with TRBJ1-1, with 8 bases lining up with TRBD1. This CDR3 is built from 15 residues. The germline V gene encodes CDR1 SGDLS and CDR2 YYNGEE. Trimming took 0 bases from V and 6 from J; bases not matched to a gene: 7.

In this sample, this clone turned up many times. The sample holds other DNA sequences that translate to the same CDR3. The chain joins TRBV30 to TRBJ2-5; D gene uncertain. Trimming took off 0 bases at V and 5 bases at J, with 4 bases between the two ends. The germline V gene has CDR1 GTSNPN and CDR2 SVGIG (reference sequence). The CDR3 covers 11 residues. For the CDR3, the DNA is TGTGCCTGGAGTGTGAGTGAGACCCAGTACTTC. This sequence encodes CAWSVSETQYF.

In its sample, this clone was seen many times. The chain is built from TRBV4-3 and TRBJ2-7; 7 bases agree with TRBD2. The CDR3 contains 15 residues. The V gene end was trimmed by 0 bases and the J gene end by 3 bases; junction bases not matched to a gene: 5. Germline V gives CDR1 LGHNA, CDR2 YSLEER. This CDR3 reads CASSQDERGHYEQYF. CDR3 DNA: TGCGCCAGCAGCCAAGATGAGCGGGGTCACTACGAGCAGTACTTC.

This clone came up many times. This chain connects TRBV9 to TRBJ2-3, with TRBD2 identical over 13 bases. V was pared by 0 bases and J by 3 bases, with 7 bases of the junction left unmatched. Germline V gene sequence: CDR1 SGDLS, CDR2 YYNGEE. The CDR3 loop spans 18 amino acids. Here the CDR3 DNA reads TGTGCCAGCAGCGTAGTCGGACTAGCGGGAGTAAGAACAGATACGCAGTATTTT. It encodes CASSVVGLAGVRTDTQYF.

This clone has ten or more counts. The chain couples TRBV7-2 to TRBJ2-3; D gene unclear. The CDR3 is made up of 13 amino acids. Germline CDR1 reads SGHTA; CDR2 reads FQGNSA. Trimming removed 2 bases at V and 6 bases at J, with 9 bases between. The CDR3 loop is CASSLLRSDTQYF. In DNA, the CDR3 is TGTGCCAGCAGCTTATTGCGTTCCGATACGCAGTATTTT.

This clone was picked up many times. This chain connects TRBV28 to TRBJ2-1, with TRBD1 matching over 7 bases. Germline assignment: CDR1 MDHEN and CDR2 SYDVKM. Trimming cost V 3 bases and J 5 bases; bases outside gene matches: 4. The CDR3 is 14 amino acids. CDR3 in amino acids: CASSFDRAHNEQFF. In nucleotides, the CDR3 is TGTGCCAGCAGTTTCGACAGGGCCCACAATGAGCAGTTCTTC. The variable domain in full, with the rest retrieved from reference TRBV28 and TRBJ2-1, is DVKVTQSSRYLVKRTGEKVFLECVQDMDHENMFWYRQDPGLGLRLIYFSYDVKMKEKGDIPEGYSVSREKKERFSLILESASTNQTSMYLCASSFDRAHNEQFFGPGTRLTVL.

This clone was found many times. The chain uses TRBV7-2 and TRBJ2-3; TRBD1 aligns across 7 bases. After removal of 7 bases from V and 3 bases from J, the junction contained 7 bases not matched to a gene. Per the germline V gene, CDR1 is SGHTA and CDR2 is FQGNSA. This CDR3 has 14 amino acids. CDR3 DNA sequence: TGTGCCAGCACCCGACAGGGTCTGACAGATACGCAGTATTTT. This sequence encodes CASTRQGLTDTQYF.

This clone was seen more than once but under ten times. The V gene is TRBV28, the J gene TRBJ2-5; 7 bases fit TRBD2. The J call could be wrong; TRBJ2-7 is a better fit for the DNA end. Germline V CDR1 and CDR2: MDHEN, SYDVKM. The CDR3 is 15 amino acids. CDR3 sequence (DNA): TGTGCCAGCAGTTCTAGCGGCCCGACCTCCTACGAGCAGTACTTC. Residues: CASSSSGPTSYEQYF.

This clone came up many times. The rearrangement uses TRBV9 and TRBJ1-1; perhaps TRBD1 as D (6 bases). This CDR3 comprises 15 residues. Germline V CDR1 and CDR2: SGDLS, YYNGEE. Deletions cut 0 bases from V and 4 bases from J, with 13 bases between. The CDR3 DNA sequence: TGTGCCAGCAGCGTAGAGGGGGGGCTGGTCACTGAAGCTTTCTTT. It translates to CASSVEGGLVTEAFF. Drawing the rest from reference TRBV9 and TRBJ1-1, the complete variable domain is DSGVTQTPKHLITATGQRVTLRCSPRSGDLSVYWYQQSLDQGLQFLIQYYNGEERAKGNILERFSAQQFPDLHSELNLSSLELGDSALYFCASSVEGGLVTEAFFGQGTRLTVV.

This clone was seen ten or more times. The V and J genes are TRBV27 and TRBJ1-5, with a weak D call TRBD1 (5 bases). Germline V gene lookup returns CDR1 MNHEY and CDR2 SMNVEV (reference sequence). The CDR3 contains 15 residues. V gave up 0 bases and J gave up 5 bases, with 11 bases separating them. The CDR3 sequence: CASSLSFLRDQPQHF. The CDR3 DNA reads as TGTGCCAGCAGTTTATCGTTCCTCAGGGATCAGCCCCAGCATTTT.

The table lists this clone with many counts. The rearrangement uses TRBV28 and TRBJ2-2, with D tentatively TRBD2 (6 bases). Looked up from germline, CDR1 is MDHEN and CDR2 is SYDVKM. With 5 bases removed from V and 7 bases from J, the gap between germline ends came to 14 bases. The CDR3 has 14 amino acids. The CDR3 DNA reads TGTGCCAGCAGTGGGACCCCCGGGAGCGGGGAGCTGTTTTTT. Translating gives CASSGTPGSGELFF.

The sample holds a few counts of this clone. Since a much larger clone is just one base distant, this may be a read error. The CDR3 DNA reads TGCAGCGTACGTCAGGGGGGCCTGGACACTGAAGCTTTCTTT. Its protein is CSVRQGGLDTEAFF. The rearrangement uses TRBV29-1 and TRBJ1-1; 7 bases fit TRBD1. The germline V gene encodes CDR1 SQVTM and CDR2 ANQGSEA. This CDR3 is 14 amino acids long. Trimming at V came to 6 bases and at J to 3 bases, leaving 10 bases not matched to a gene.

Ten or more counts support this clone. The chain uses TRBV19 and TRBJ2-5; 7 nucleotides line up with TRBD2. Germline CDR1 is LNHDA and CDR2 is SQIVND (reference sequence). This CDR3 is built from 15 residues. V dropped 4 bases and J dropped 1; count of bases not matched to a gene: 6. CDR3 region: CASSTSGGIQETQYF. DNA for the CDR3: TGTGCCAGTAGTACTAGCGGTGGCATCCAAGAGACCCAGTACTTC.

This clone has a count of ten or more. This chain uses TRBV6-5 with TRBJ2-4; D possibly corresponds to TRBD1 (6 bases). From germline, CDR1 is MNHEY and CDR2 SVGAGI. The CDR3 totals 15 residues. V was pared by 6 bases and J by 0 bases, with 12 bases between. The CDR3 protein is CASSRTGLAKNIQYF. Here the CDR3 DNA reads TGTGCCAGCAGCCGAACAGGGCTAGCCAAAAACATTCAGTACTTC.

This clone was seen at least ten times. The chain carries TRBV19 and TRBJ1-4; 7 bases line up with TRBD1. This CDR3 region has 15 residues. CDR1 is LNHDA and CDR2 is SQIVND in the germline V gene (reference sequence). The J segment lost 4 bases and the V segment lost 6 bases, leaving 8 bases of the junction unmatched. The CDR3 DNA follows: TGTGCCAGTAGCTCGTCGACAGGGTATAATGAAAAACTGTTTTTT. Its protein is CASSSSTGYNEKLFF.

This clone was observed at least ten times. This CDR3 is CASSLLVGQGTGELFF. CDR3 sequence (DNA): TGTGCCAGCAGCCTACTAGTAGGACAGGGCACCGGGGAGCTGTTTTTT. V and J are TRBV5-6 and TRBJ2-2, with 8 bases matching TRBD1. Germline CDR1 SGHDT, CDR2 YYEEEE. Trimming cost V 4 bases and J 4 bases; bases outside gene matches: 9. The CDR3 contains 16 residues.